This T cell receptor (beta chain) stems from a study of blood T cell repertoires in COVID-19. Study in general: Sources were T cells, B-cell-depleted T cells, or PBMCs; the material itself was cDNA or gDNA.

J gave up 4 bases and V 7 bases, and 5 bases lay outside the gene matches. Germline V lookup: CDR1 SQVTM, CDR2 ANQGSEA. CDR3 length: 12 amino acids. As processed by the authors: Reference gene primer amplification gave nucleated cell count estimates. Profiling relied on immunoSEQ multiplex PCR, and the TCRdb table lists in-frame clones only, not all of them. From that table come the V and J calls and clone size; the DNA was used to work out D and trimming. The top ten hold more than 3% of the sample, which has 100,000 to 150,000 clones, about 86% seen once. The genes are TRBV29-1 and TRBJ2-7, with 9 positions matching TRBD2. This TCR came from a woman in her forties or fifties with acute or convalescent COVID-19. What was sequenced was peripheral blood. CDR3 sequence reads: CSARLAEYEQYF. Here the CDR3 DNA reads TGCAGCGCCCGACTAGCGGAGTACGAGCAGTACTTC.